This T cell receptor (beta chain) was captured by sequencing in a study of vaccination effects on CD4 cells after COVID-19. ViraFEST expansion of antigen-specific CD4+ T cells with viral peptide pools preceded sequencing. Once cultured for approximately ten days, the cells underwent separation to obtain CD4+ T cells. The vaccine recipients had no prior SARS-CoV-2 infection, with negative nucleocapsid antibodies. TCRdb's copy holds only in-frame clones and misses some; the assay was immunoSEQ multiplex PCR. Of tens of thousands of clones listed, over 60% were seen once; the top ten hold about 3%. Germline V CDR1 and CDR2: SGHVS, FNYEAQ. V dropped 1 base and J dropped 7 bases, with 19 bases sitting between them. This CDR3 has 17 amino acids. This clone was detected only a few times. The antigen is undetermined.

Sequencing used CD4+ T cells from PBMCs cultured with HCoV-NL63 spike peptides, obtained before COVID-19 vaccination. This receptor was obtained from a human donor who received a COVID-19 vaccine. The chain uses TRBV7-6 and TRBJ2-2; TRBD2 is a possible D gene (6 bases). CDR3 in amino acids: CASSLVTGGGGIGELFF. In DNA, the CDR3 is TGTGCCAGCAGCTTAGTTACCGGGGGAGGCGGTATCGGGGAGCTGTTTTTT.